Here is one TCR beta chain with its context. Its target is unknown. One base away lies a much larger clone, so this may be a sequencing read error. With a constant-region primer, TCR beta cDNA was made from approximately 520 ng of total RNA. A slightly modified ARM-PCR protocol with three nested multiplex PCR rounds produced these TCR beta libraries. TCRdb called the multiplex PCR reads again in MiXCR, with one record for every CDR3 protein. This table has more than 150,000 distinct CDR3 sequences, approximately 60% appearing once. The study extracted blood RNA from unsorted whole blood and also extracted germline DNA. This entry comes from a study of tumor-infiltrating lymphocytes in primary liver carcinoma. Study-level background: Roughly 3.65 to 8 million productive TCRbeta reads were obtained per sample, with similar numbers across tissue types. Study outcomes and limitations: The study used bulk unsorted samples and so did not compare CD4+ and CD8+ repertoires. With p = 0.039, the top-250-clone fraction in tumors significantly exceeded that in blood.

The sequenced material came from peripheral blood. The receptor's source is a man between 40 and 49 years old with primary liver carcinoma and hepatitis B virus infection.

CDR3 nucleotide sequence: TGCAGCGTTGAGGAGTCCTATAATTCACCCCTCCACTTT. Translating it yields CSVEESYNSPLHF. The chain is built from TRBV29-1 and TRBJ1-6; D remains ambiguous. Germline V gene data show CDR1 as SQVTM and CDR2 as ANQGSEA. V gave up 3 bases and J gave up 1 base, with 4 bases separating them. There are 13 residues in the CDR3. Combining the CDR3 with reference TRBV29-1 and TRBJ1-6 gives the whole variable domain SAVISQKPSRDICQRGTSLTIQCQVDSQVTMMFWYRQQPGQSLTLIATANQGSEATYESGFVIDKFPISRPNLTFSTLTVSNMSPEDSSIYLCSVEESYNSPLHFGNGTRLTVT.